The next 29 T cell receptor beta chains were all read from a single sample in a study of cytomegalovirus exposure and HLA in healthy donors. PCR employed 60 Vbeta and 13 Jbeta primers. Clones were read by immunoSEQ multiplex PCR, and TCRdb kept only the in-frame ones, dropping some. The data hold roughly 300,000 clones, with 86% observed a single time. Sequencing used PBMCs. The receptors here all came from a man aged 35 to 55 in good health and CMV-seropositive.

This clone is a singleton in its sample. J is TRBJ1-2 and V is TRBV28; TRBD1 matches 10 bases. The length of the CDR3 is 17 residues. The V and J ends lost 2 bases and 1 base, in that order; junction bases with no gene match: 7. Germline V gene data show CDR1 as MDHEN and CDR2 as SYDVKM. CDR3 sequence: CASSLKGQGLGNYGYTF. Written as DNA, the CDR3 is TGTGCCAGCAGTTTAAAGGGACAGGGGTTAGGTAACTATGGCTACACCTTC.

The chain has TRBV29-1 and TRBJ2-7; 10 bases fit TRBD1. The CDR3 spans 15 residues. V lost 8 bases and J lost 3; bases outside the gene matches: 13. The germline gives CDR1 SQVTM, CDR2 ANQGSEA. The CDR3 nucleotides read TGCAGCTCCTTGGGGCGACAGGGGGCGAACTACGAGCAGTACTTC. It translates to CSSLGRQGANYEQYF.

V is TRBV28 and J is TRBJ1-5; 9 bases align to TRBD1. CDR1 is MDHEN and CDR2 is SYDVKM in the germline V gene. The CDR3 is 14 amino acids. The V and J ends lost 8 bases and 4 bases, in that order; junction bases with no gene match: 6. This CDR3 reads CASGPGTGNQPQHF. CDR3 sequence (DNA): TGTGCCAGCGGCCCCGGGACAGGGAATCAGCCCCAGCATTTT.

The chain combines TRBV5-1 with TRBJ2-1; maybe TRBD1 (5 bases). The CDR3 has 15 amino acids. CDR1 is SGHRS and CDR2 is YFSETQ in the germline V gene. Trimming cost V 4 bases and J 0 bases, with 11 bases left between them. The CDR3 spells CASSPDSYSYNEQFF. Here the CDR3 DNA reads TGCGCCAGCAGCCCAGACAGTTACTCCTACAATGAGCAGTTCTTC.

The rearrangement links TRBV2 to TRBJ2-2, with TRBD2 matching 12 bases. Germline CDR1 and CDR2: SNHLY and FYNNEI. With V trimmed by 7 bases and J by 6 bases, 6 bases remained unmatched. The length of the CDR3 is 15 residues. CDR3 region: CASTGLAGGAGELFF. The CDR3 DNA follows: TGTGCCAGCACTGGGCTAGCGGGAGGGGCCGGGGAGCTGTTTTTT. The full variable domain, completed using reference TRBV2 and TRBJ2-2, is EPEVTQTPSHQVTQMGQEVILRCVPISNHLYFYWYRQILGQKVEFLVSFYNNEISEKSEIFDDQFSVERPDGSNFTLKIRSTKLEDSAMYFCASTGLAGGAGELFFGEGSRLTVL.

The CDR3 here is CASSIVGDSPYEQYF. As DNA, the CDR3 is TGTGCCAGTAGTATAGTGGGGGACAGCCCCTACGAGCAGTACTTC. The gene calls are TRBV19 and TRBJ2-7, with 7 bases that match TRBD1. V was clipped by 1 base and J by 2 bases; unmatched bases: 5. This CDR3 has 15 residues. Germline V gives CDR1 LNHDA, CDR2 SQIVND (reference sequence).

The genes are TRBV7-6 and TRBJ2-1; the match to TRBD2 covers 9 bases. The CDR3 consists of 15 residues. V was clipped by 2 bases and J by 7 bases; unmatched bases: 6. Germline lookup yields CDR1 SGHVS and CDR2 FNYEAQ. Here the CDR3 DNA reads TGTGCCAGCAGCTTATTGCAGAGCGGGAGGAATGAGCAGTTCTTC. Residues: CASSLLQSGRNEQFF.

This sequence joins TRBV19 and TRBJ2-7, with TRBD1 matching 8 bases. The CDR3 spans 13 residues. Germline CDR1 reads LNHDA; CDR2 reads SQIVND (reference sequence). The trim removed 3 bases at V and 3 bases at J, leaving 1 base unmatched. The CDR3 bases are TGTGCCAGTAGTATGGGACAGGACTACGAGCAGTACTTC. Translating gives CASSMGQDYEQYF.

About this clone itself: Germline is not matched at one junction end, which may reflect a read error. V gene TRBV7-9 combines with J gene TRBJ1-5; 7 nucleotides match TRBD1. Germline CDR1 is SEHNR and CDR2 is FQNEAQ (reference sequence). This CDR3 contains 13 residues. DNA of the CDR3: TGTTCCAGCAGCTTAGGGGGCCCATGGCCCCAGCATTTT. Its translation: CSSSLGGPWPQHF.

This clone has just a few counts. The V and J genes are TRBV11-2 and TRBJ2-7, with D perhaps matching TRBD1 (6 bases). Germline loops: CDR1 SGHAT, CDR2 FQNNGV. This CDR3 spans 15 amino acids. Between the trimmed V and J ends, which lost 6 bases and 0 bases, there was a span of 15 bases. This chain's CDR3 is CASRLDRMSSYEQYF. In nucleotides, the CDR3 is TGTGCCAGCAGACTCGACAGGATGAGCTCCTACGAGCAGTACTTC.

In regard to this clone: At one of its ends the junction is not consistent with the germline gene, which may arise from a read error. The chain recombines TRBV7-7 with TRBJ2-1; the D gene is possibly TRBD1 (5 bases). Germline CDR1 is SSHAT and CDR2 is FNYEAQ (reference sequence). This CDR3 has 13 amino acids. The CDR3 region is CASSIDSYNEQFF. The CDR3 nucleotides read TGTGCTAGCAGCATCGACAGCTACAATGAGCAGTTCTTC.

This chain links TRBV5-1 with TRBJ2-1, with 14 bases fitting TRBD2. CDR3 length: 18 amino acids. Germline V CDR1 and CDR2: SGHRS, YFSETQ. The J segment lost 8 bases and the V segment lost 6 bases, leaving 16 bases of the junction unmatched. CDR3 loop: CASTLLPSGTSGSHEQFF. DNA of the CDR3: TGCGCCAGCACCTTACTACCTTCCGGGACTAGCGGGAGTCATGAGCAGTTCTTC.

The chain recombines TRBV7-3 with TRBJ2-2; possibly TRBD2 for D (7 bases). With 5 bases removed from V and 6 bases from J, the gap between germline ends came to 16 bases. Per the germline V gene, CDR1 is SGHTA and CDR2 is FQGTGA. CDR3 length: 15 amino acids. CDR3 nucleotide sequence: TGTGCCAGCAGCAACCGAGGGGGGGGTTCCGGGGAGCTGTTTTTT. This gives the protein CASSNRGGGSGELFF.

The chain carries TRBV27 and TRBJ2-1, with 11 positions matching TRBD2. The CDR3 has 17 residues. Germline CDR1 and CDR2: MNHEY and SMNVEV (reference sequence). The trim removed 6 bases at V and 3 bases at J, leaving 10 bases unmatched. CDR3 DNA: TGTGCCAGCAGGGCTGGTAGCGGGAGGGCCCACTACAATGAGCAGTTCTTC. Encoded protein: CASRAGSGRAHYNEQFF.

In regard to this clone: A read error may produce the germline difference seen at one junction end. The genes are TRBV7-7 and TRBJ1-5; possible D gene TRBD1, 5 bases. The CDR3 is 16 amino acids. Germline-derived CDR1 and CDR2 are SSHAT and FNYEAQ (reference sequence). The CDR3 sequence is CASSFSAGRGNQPQHF. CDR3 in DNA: TGTGCTAGCAGCTTTTCCGCTGGCCGGGGGAATCAGCCCCAGCATTTT.

The CDR3 bases are TGTGCCAGCAGGCTCCCAGGCGGGAGGGTGGAGACCCAGTACTTC. Its translation: CASRLPGGRVETQYF. The V and J genes are TRBV21-1 and TRBJ2-5; the table assigns TRBD2, which was not confirmed against the DNA. TRBV21-1 is an annotated pseudogene. The CDR3 spans 15 residues.

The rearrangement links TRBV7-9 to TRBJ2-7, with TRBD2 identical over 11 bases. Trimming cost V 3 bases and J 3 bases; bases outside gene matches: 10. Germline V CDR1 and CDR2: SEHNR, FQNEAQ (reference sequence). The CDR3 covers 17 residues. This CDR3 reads CASSFLLAGDRLYEQYF. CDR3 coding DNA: TGTGCCAGCAGCTTTTTACTAGCGGGAGACCGTCTCTACGAGCAGTACTTC.

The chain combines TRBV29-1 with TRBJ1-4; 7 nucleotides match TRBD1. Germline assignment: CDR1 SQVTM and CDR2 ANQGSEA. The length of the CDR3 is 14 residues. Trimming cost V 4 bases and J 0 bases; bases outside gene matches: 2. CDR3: CSVVGTATNEKLFF. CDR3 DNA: TGCAGCGTTGTGGGGACAGCAACTAATGAAAAACTGTTTTTT. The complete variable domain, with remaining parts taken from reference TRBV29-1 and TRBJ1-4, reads SAVISQKPSRDICQRGTSLTIQCQVDSQVTMMFWYRQQPGQSLTLIATANQGSEATYESGFVIDKFPISRPNLTFSTLTVSNMSPEDSSIYLCSVVGTATNEKLFFGSGTQLSVL.

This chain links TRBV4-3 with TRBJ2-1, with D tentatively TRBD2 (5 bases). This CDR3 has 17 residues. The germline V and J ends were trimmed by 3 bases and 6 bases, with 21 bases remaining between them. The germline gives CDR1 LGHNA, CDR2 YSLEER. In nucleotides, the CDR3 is TGCGCCAGCAGCCACGATATTAGGGAGCTAAGTCTCAATGAGCAGTTCTTC. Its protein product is CASSHDIRELSLNEQFF.

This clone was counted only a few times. The CDR3 nucleotides are TGTGCCAGCAGTTCCGGGACAGGAGGCTCTGGGGCCAACGTCCTGACTTTC. Translation: CASSSGTGGSGANVLTF. The J gene is TRBJ2-6, the V gene TRBV13; 8 nucleotides match TRBD1. The CDR3 consists of 17 residues. The germline V gene encodes CDR1 PRHDT and CDR2 FYEKMQ (reference sequence). V lost 6 bases and J lost 0; bases outside the gene matches: 7. Full variable domain (outside the CDR3, taken from reference TRBV13 and TRBJ2-6): AAGVIQSPRHLIKEKRETATLKCYPIPRHDTVYWYQQGPGQDPQFLISFYEKMQSDKGSIPDRFSAQQFSDYHSELNMSSLELGDSALYFCASSSGTGGSGANVLTFGAGSRLTVL.

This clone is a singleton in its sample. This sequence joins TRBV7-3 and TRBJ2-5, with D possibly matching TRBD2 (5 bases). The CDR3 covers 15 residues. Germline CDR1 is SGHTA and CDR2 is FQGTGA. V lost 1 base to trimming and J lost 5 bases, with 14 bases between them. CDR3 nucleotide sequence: TGTGCCAGCAGCTTAAGCGGACTCGGCCCGGAGACCCAGTACTTC. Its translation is CASSLSGLGPETQYF.

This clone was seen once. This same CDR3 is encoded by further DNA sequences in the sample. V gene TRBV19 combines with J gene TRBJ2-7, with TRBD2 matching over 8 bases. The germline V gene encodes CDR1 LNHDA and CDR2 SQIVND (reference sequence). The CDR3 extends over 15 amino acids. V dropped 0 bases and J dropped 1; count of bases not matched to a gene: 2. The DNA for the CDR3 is TGTGCCAGTAGTATAGATCGCGGGAGGTCCTACGAGCAGTACTTC. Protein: CASSIDRGRSYEQYF.

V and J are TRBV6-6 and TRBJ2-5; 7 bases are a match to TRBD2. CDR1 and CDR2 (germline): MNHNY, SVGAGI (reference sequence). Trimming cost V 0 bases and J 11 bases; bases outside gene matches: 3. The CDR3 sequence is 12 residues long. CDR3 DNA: TGTGCCAGCAGTTACTCGATGGGGGGGCAGTACTTC. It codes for CASSYSMGGQYF.

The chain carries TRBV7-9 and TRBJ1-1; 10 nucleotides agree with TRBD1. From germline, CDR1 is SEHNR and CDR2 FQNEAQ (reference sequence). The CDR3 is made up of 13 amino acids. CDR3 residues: CSDSTGGAPEAFF. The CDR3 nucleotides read TGTTCCGATTCGACAGGGGGCGCCCCTGAAGCTTTCTTT.

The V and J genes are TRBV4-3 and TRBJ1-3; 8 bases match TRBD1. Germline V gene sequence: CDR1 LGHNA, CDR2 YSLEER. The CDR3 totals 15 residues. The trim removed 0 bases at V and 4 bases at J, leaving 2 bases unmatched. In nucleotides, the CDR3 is TGCGCCAGCAGCCAAGATCGGACAGGGGGAAACACCATATATTTT. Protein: CASSQDRTGGNTIYF.

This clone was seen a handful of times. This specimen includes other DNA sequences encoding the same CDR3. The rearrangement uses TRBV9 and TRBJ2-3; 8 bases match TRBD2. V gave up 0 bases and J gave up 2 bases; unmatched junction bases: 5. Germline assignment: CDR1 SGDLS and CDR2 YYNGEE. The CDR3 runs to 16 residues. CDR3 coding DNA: TGTGCCAGCAGCGTAGGGGCTAGCGGGTACACAGATACGCAGTATTTT. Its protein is CASSVGASGYTDTQYF.

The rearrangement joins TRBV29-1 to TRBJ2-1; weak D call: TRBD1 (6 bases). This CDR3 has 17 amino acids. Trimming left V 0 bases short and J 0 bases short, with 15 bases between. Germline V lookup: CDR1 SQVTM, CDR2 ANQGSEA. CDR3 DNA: TGCAGCGTTGAAGATCGGGCAGGGGCCCTCTCCTACAATGAGCAGTTCTTC. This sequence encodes CSVEDRAGALSYNEQFF.

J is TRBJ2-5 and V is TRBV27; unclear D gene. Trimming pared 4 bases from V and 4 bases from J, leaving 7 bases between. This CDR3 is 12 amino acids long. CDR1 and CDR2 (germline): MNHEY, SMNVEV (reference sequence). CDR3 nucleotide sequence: TGTGCCAGCAGTTCTATCGGAGAGACCCAGTACTTC. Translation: CASSSIGETQYF.

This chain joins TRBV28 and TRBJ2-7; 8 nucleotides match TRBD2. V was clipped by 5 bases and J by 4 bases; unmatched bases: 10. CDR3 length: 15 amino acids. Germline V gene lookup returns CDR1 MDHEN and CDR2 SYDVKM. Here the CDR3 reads CASSPRIAGQYEQYF. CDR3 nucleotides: TGTGCCAGCAGTCCCCGGATAGCGGGACAATACGAGCAGTACTTC. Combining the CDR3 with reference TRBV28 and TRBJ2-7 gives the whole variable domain DVKVTQSSRYLVKRTGEKVFLECVQDMDHENMFWYRQDPGLGLRLIYFSYDVKMKEKGDIPEGYSVSREKKERFSLILESASTNQTSMYLCASSPRIAGQYEQYFGPGTRLTVT.